Below are 31 T cell receptor beta chains sequenced from a single sample in a study of T cells in Graves' hyperthyroidism and ophthalmopathy. TCR beta CDR3 regions were amplified from RNA transcripts. The primer set for the first-round RT-PCR of the TCR CDR3 was HTBI. From the multiplex PCR reads, TCRdb called clonotypes with MiXCR, one entry per CDR3 protein. In the table there are approximately 500,000 distinct CDR3 sequences, about 43% of which are singletons. The sequenced material came from peripheral blood or thyroid tissue (not recorded which). The origin of the receptors is a woman under 30 with Graves' hyperthyroidism.

This chain connects TRBV29-1 to TRBJ1-6; tentatively, D is TRBD1 (5 bases). V lost 6 bases and J 5 bases, leaving 23 bases between the germline ends. Germline CDR1 is SQVTM and CDR2 is ANQGSEA. The CDR3 length is 17 residues. The CDR3 is CSVGGPGTPLDNSPLHF. The CDR3 bases are TGCAGCGTGGGGGGACCCGGGACCCCTCTCGATAATTCACCCCTCCACTTT.

This clonotype appeared many times. The gene calls are TRBV9 and TRBJ1-2, with D possibly matching TRBD1 (6 bases). Germline loops: CDR1 SGDLS, CDR2 YYNGEE. The CDR3 totals 16 residues. Trimming shortened V by 4 bases and J by 4 bases, and 20 bases separated the two germline ends. The DNA for the CDR3 is TGTGCCAGCAGCCCACCCGGACAGCCGGGGGGCTATGGCTACACCTTC. Protein sequence: CASSPPGQPGGYGYTF.

This chain links TRBV24-1 with TRBJ2-2; TRBD1 aligns across 7 bases. Trimming at V came to 7 bases and at J to 7 bases, leaving 8 bases not matched to a gene. The CDR3 extends over 14 amino acids. The germline V gene has CDR1 KGHDR and CDR2 SFDVKD. CDR3 coding DNA: TGTGCCACCAGCCCTAGACAGGGACACGGGGAGCTGTTTTTT. Translated: CATSPRQGHGELFF.

This clonotype appeared many times. The chain carries TRBV29-1 and TRBJ2-7; 14 bases agree with TRBD2. V was clipped by 6 bases and J by 5 bases; unmatched bases: 6. The CDR3 spans 14 residues. Per germline, CDR1 SQVTM and CDR2 ANQGSEA. The CDR3 DNA is TGCAGCGTGGGGACTAGCGGGAGCCTCAACGAGCAGTACTTC. Translating gives CSVGTSGSLNEQYF.

The V call is TRBV29-1, the J call TRBJ2-5, with 8 bases matching TRBD2. V was clipped by 5 bases and J by 2 bases; unmatched bases: 10. Germline V gene sequence: CDR1 SQVTM, CDR2 ANQGSEA. The CDR3 sequence is 15 residues long. CDR3 protein: CSVSGGGRRQETQYF. CDR3 nucleotides: TGCAGCGTTAGTGGTGGCGGGAGGAGGCAAGAGACCCAGTACTTC.

The rearrangement uses TRBV20-1 and TRBJ1-2, with D possibly being TRBD1 (5 bases). CDR1 DFQATT and CDR2 SNEGSKA come from the germline V gene (reference sequence). There are 12 residues in the CDR3. V gave up 5 bases and J gave up 4 bases, with 11 bases separating them. The CDR3 region has the DNA TGCAGTGCTGCGGGGGTTCTCTATGGCTACACCTTC. Amino acids: CSAAGVLYGYTF.

This clonotype was detected only a few times. The chain combines TRBV27 with TRBJ1-1, with TRBD1 identical over 7 bases. V dropped 5 bases and J dropped 7; count of bases not matched to a gene: 7. Germline lookup yields CDR1 MNHEY and CDR2 SMNVEV (reference sequence). This CDR3 is 13 amino acids long. The CDR3 region has the DNA TGTGCCAGCAGTCTTAGGGGGCGAAGTGAAGCTTTCTTT. It codes for CASSLRGRSEAFF.

The gene calls are TRBV20-1 and TRBJ2-7, with 8 bases lining up with TRBD1. The V gene end was trimmed by 6 bases and the J gene end by 7 bases; junction bases not matched to a gene: 11. The CDR3 has 13 residues. CDR1 and CDR2 (germline): DFQATT, SNEGSKA (reference sequence). CDR3 DNA: TGCAGTGCCACTGACAGGGGAGGAAAAGAGCAGTACTTC. Protein: CSATDRGGKEQYF.

This clonotype was observed at least ten times. The CDR3 loop reads CASSLKTLATYEQYF. The CDR3 DNA reads as TGTGCCAGCAGCTTGAAGACATTGGCTACCTACGAGCAGTACTTC. The chain employs TRBV5-6 and TRBJ2-7; D is unresolved. Between the trimmed V and J ends, which lost 1 base and 2 bases, there was a span of 13 bases. The germline V gene has CDR1 SGHDT and CDR2 YYEEEE. The CDR3 sequence is 15 residues long.

This clonotype has only a few counts. The CDR3 protein is CASCTDEGRNEQFF. The CDR3 bases are TGTGCCAGCTGTACTGACGAGGGAAGAAATGAGCAGTTCTTC. J is TRBJ2-1 and V is TRBV2, with a weak D call TRBD2 (5 bases). Germline CDR1 and CDR2: SNHLY and FYNNEI. The CDR3 is 14 residues long. V was pared by 8 bases and J by 7 bases, with 18 bases between.

The table lists this clonotype with a few counts. The chain uses TRBV7-2 and TRBJ2-7; 8 bases fit TRBD2. Germline CDR1 is SGHTA and CDR2 is FQGNSA. The CDR3 is 13 residues long. V dropped 5 bases and J dropped 3; count of bases not matched to a gene: 3. The CDR3 sequence: CASSTGRDYEQYF. In nucleotides, the CDR3 is TGTGCCAGCAGCACCGGGAGGGACTACGAGCAGTACTTC.

This clonotype was counted at least ten times. The CDR3 sequence: CASTLTGGNTIYF. CDR3 in DNA: TGTGCCAGCACCCTGACAGGGGGAAACACCATATATTTT. The chain links TRBV28 to TRBJ1-3; 7 nucleotides agree with TRBD1. Germline-derived CDR1 and CDR2 are MDHEN and SYDVKM. V lost 7 bases, J lost 4 bases, and 4 bases stayed unmatched. This CDR3 region has 13 residues.

The V and J genes are TRBV29-1 and TRBJ2-5; D remains unclear. Trimming took off 8 bases at V and 2 bases at J, with 15 bases between the two ends. Germline V lookup: CDR1 SQVTM, CDR2 ANQGSEA. This CDR3 region has 13 residues. As DNA, the CDR3 is TGCAGCAGTAATCTCGGGCTTCAAGAGACCCAGTACTTC. This translates into CSSNLGLQETQYF.

This clonotype was counted ten times or more. The chain couples TRBV7-2 to TRBJ1-1, with D uncertain. Germline V lookup: CDR1 SGHTA, CDR2 FQGNSA. The CDR3 loop spans 14 amino acids. V was shortened by 5 bases and J by 3 bases, with 13 bases between the two germline ends. CDR3: CASSVPGGYTEAFF. DNA of the CDR3: TGTGCCAGCAGCGTACCAGGAGGGTACACTGAAGCTTTCTTT.

This sequence joins TRBV29-1 and TRBJ2-7, with D possibly matching TRBD1 (6 bases). The ends were cut back, 5 bases at V and 7 bases at J, with 21 bases in the middle. The germline CDR1 and CDR2 sequences are SQVTM and ANQGSEA. The CDR3 totals 14 residues. The CDR3 region is CSVYRDTNTGEQYF. The DNA for the CDR3 is TGCAGCGTTTACCGGGACACCAACACCGGGGAGCAGTACTTC.

This clonotype showed up just once. This could be a read error, since a much larger clone is one nucleotide away. The V and J genes are TRBV2 and TRBJ2-7, with D unresolved. This CDR3 spans 13 amino acids. Trimming took off 7 bases at V and 6 bases at J, with 16 bases between the two ends. Germline V gives CDR1 SNHLY, CDR2 FYNNEI. CDR3 sequence (DNA): TGTGCCAGCAACAACAGTCCCTCTGGCGAGCAGTACTTC. Translation gives CASNNSPSGEQYF.

This clonotype is a singleton in its sample. The gene calls are TRBV29-1 and TRBJ2-5; TRBD1 is a possible D gene (6 bases). The CDR3 is made up of 14 amino acids. Per the germline V gene, CDR1 is SQVTM and CDR2 is ANQGSEA. Trimming cost V 5 bases and J 5 bases, with 18 bases left between them. The CDR3, as DNA: TGCAGCGTTACCGGGCGGACAGTCATGGAGACCCAGTACTTC. This encodes CSVTGRTVMETQYF.

In its sample, this clonotype was seen many times. The CDR3 nucleotides read TGTGCCAGCAAAGTGACTAGCGGTTCCTACGAGCAGTACTTC. This translates into CASKVTSGSYEQYF. The V call is TRBV2, the J call TRBJ2-7; 9 positions match TRBD2. Germline V gene lookup returns CDR1 SNHLY and CDR2 FYNNEI. This CDR3 region has 14 residues. V lost 7 bases and J lost 1; bases outside the gene matches: 5.

This clonotype showed up many times. V gene TRBV5-1 combines with J gene TRBJ2-7; D tentatively fits TRBD1 or TRBD2 (5 bases each). The CDR3 spans 15 residues. From germline, CDR1 is SGHRS and CDR2 YFSETQ. Trimming stripped 0 bases from V and 4 bases from J, with 14 bases between. Written as DNA, the CDR3 is TGCGCCAGCAGCTTGGCCGGGACCCACCCTTACGAGCAGTACTTC. Translating gives CASSLAGTHPYEQYF.

This clonotype was found many times. The CDR3 spells CAVKSWEMNTEAFF. For the CDR3, the DNA is TGTGCCGTCAAGTCGTGGGAAATGAACACTGAAGCTTTCTTT. The rearrangement uses TRBV14 and TRBJ1-1; D unresolved. The ends were cut back, 11 bases at V and 0 bases at J, with 16 bases in the middle. Germline V gene lookup returns CDR1 SGHDN and CDR2 FVKESK. This CDR3 spans 14 amino acids.

The V gene is TRBV15, the J gene TRBJ1-2; 7 bases map to TRBD1. Germline values: CDR1 LNHNV, CDR2 YYDKDF (reference sequence). The CDR3 runs 18 residues. Losses at the gene ends were 2 bases for V and 4 bases for J; bases not matched to a gene: 16. The CDR3 region is CATSRPQGGLASSYGYTF. CDR3 coding DNA: TGTGCCACCAGCAGACCTCAGGGGGGCTTAGCTTCCTCCTATGGCTACACCTTC.

The sample holds many counts of this clonotype. The chain uses TRBV20-1 and TRBJ2-5, with 12 bases that match TRBD1. The germline V gene encodes CDR1 DFQATT and CDR2 SNEGSKA (reference sequence). The CDR3 spans 13 residues. V shed 7 bases and J 5 bases; nucleotides not matched to a gene: 5. The CDR3 spells CSGVGQGAETQYF. CDR3 DNA: TGCAGTGGGGTGGGACAGGGGGCGGAGACCCAGTACTTC.

This clonotype was recorded many times. The CDR3 protein is CASSFLEVAFF. Written as DNA, the CDR3 is TGTGCCAGCAGCTTCTTAGAAGTAGCTTTCTTT. The chain is built from TRBV7-2 and TRBJ1-1, with D unresolved. V lost 3 bases and J lost 10, with 9 bases in between. The CDR3 consists of 11 residues. Germline CDR1 is SGHTA and CDR2 is FQGNSA.

The chain is built from TRBV20-1 and TRBJ1-2; 9 bases are a match to TRBD1. The CDR3 has 14 residues. CDR1 and CDR2 from the germline V gene are DFQATT and SNEGSKA (reference sequence). J was trimmed by 6 bases and V by 7 bases; bases with no gene match: 12. The CDR3 DNA reads TGCAGTGTTAGGGGACAGGGTTATTCGCATGGCTACACCTTC. Amino acid sequence: CSVRGQGYSHGYTF.

This clonotype was detected ten times or more. The rearrangement uses TRBV2 and TRBJ2-5, with D tentatively TRBD1 (6 bases). Trimming stripped 1 base from V and 2 bases from J, with 11 bases between. The germline V gene has CDR1 SNHLY and CDR2 FYNNEI. CDR3 length: 15 amino acids. The CDR3 coding sequence is TGTGCCAGCAGTGAAGGGTCAGGGGCACAAGAGACCCAGTACTTC. Translating gives CASSEGSGAQETQYF. The whole variable domain, filled in from reference TRBV2 and TRBJ2-5, reads EPEVTQTPSHQVTQMGQEVILRCVPISNHLYFYWYRQILGQKVEFLVSFYNNEISEKSEIFDDQFSVERPDGSNFTLKIRSTKLEDSAMYFCASSEGSGAQETQYFGPGTRLLVL.

This clonotype turned up a few times. The chain couples TRBV7-2 to TRBJ1-1; D call uncertain. The length of the CDR3 is 14 residues. V was trimmed by 5 bases and J by 4 bases, leaving 14 bases between them. Germline V lookup: CDR1 SGHTA, CDR2 FQGNSA. DNA for the CDR3: TGTGCCAGCAGCCCGTCCGGGAGTAGCACTGAAGCTTTCTTT. Encoded protein: CASSPSGSSTEAFF.

CDR3 nucleotide sequence: TGCAGCCCACCGGAGATGAGGGAGACCCAGTACTTC. Translated, it gives CSPPEMRETQYF. The V call is TRBV29-1, the J call TRBJ2-5; D call uncertain. Per germline, CDR1 SQVTM and CDR2 ANQGSEA. The CDR3 totals 12 residues. The V and J ends lost 8 bases and 5 bases respectively, with 15 bases between them.

This clonotype was seen just once. The chain has TRBV12-3 or TRBV12-4 and TRBJ2-5, with D possibly called TRBD1 or TRBD2 (6 bases each). V lost 7 bases, J lost 8 bases, and 11 bases lay in between. The CDR3 totals 11 residues. The DNA of the CDR3 is TGTGCCAGCAAGCCCGGGGGCACCCAGTACTTC. It codes for CASKPGGTQYF.

There are many counts of this clonotype. The DNA of the CDR3 is TGTGCCAGCAGGAAAGCCGGGACCAATAGCTACGAGCAGTACTTC. Protein: CASRKAGTNSYEQYF. The chain is built from TRBV7-2 and TRBJ2-7; perhaps D is TRBD1 or TRBD2 (5 bases each). V shed 6 bases and J shed 3 bases, with 18 bases lying between them. CDR3 length equals 15 residues. The germline V gene has CDR1 SGHTA and CDR2 FQGNSA.

CDR3 protein: CASSGLAGYGYTF. DNA for the CDR3: TGTGCCAGCAGCGGACTAGCGGGGTATGGCTACACCTTC. J is TRBJ1-2 and V is TRBV9; D is unclear. This CDR3 region has 13 residues. Trimming removed 3 bases at V and 5 bases at J, with 11 bases between. Germline loops: CDR1 SGDLS, CDR2 YYNGEE.

This clonotype was observed many times. The V and J genes are TRBV19 and TRBJ1-5, with 9 nucleotides matching TRBD1. Trimming at V came to 3 bases and at J to 7 bases, leaving 4 bases not matched to a gene. This CDR3 has 14 amino acids. Germline CDR1 is LNHDA and CDR2 is SQIVND (reference sequence). The CDR3 coding sequence is TGTGCCAGTAGTATGGGGACAGGGTACCAGCCCCAGCATTTT. As protein: CASSMGTGYQPQHF.